This T cell receptor (beta chain) derives from a study of T-cell reconstitution after alpha-beta-depleted transplantation in children. V was clipped by 8 bases and J by 3 bases, with 5 bases between them. Germline values: CDR1 MNHEY, CDR2 SMNVEV (reference sequence). The CDR3 loop spans 11 amino acids. Preparation of the TCRbeta library used unique molecular identifiers. TCRdb fed the PCR reads into MiXCR, producing one record per CDR3 protein. The sample contains 700,000 or so distinct CDR3 sequences, approximately 14% of which appear only once. In its sample, this clonotype was seen a few times. Its antigen is not identified. Study-wide findings and caveats: Reported findings indicate that, about two months after transplant, alpha-beta T cells came from several hundred expanded clones, which were derived from non-depleted graft cells.

The TCR sequence derives from a girl aged 2-10 years with congenital amegakaryocytic thrombocytopenia, due to receive a stem cell transplant. Sequences were derived from PBMCs, sampled before TCRalphabeta/CD19-depleted stem cell transplant. This chain links TRBV27 with TRBJ2-1; no clear D gene. CDR3 in amino acids: CASQRYNEQFF. Written as DNA, the CDR3 is TGTGCCAGCCAACGCTACAATGAGCAGTTCTTC.